This T cell receptor (beta chain) came from a study of T cell changes during pregnancy in multiple sclerosis. Trimming cost V 4 bases and J 1 base, with 16 bases left between them. The CDR3 consists of 16 residues. The germline gives CDR1 SQVTM, CDR2 ANQGSEA. Assay: immunoSEQ multiplex PCR; the TCRdb copy retains only in-frame clones and omits some. The sample shows 15,000 to 20,000 clones, about nine tenths of them seen only once. This clonotype was sampled from a female donor in good health, enrolled as a control in a pregnancy study. The rearrangement uses TRBV29-1 and TRBJ1-4; tentatively, D is TRBD1 (6 bases). The sequencing here drew on CD8+ T cells from peripheral blood mononuclear cells, taken in the third trimester of pregnancy. CDR3 DNA: TGCAGCGTTGGGGTTAATCAGGGGAGAACTAATGAAAAACTGTTTTTT. Translation gives CSVGVNQGRTNEKLFF.